These T cell receptor beta chains were read from a single sample in a study of T cells in Graves' hyperthyroidism and ophthalmopathy. TCRdb re-called the multiplex PCR reads with MiXCR, one entry per CDR3 protein. The data show 460,000 or so distinct CDR3 sequences, 14% seen once. Sequenced material: blood. Receptors were obtained from a woman under 30 with Graves' hyperthyroidism. CDR3s include the opening cysteine and the closing phenylalanine or tryptophan.

>TRBV3-1|TRBJ1-5
CASSQDSTGSGAQHF
>TRBV12-5|TRBJ2-5
CASSPGIETQYF
>TRBV6-1|TRBJ2-7
CASRGNRQGGYEQYF
>TRBV5-1|TRBJ1-5
CASSLDTGFSQPQHF
>TRBV11-3|TRBJ2-7
CASSLGAGRLKEQYF
>TRBV4-1|TRBJ2-3
CASSQLWFNRDWTDTQYF
>TRBV24-1|TRBJ2-1
CATSDLGRTGSSYNEQFF
>TRBV13|TRBJ2-7
CASSKGLSYEQYF
>TRBV5-1|TRBJ2-4
CASSSDRVDIQYF
>TRBV28|TRBJ1-2
CASSLGGAGYGYTF
>TRBV12-5|TRBJ2-1
CASGLARTGTLSTNNEQFF
>TRBV5-6|TRBJ2-7
CASSPPGLGSYEQYF
>TRBV7-9|TRBJ2-1
CASSWTGTKAYNEQFF
>TRBV5-1|TRBJ2-3
CASSLGGMGTGNPDTQYF
>TRBV4-1|TRBJ2-2
CASSQDLASGRETNTGELFF
>TRBV6-1|TRBJ2-1
CASSYSSGGRGGNEQFF
>TRBV15|TRBJ2-3
CATSARLENTDTQYF
>TRBV4-1|TRBJ2-2
CASSQDPGPPSTGELFF
>TRBV19|TRBJ2-3
CASSPQTSASTDTQYF
>TRBV7-9|TRBJ1-2
CASSLAGVEGDGYTF
>TRBV12-3/TRBV12-4|TRBJ1-5
CAGWDGNQPQHF
>TRBV14|TRBJ1-1
CASSSESLTEAFF
>TRBV20-1|TRBJ2-3
CSAPKRGARSTDTQYF
>TRBV12-3/TRBV12-4|TRBJ2-1
CASSQGVGNEQFF